This TCR beta chain was captured by sequencing in a study of CDR3 diversity in severe acne. TCRdb independently ran MiXCR on the PCR reads; one entry per CDR3 protein. The sample shows 84,000 or so distinct CDR3 sequences, around half of them seen only once. Remarks on this clonotype: Sequence at one end of the junction differs from germline and may be a read error.

The CDR3 is made up of 10 amino acids. Germline-derived CDR1 and CDR2 are DFQATT and SNEGSKA (reference sequence). This sequence joins TRBV20-1 and TRBJ2-5, with 9 bases aligning to TRBD2. This sequence originates from a male donor in good health, serving as a control. Material: blood. DNA of the CDR3: TGCAGTGCTAGTGCGGGGGGGGGTCCGTTC. It translates to CSASAGGGPF.